Below, one TCR beta chain is given with its context. Its antigen is currently unknown. This sample stems from a study of regulatory and conventional T cells in RAG deficiency. V lost 10 bases to trimming and J lost 6 bases; unmatched junction nucleotides: 8. CDR3 length: 13 amino acids. CDR1 is SNHLY and CDR2 is FYNNEI in the germline V gene. Blood CD4+ CD25-low CD127-high conventional T cells supplied the genomic DNA template. The repertoire was sequenced with immunoSEQ multiplex PCR; TCRdb's copy has only in-frame clones and lacks some. The data hold around 25,000 clones, with approximately 95% observed a single time. General study findings and limits: In Omenn syndrome, sorted "Tregs" may be peripherally activated cells. Shannon entropy was markedly lower and Simpson indices higher in RAG-deficient patients than control T-cell subsets. In Omenn syndrome, Treg and Tconv repertoires overlapped >75%.

The same sample was also used in a study of regulatory T cells. In that study: The primer mix had 52 TRBV and 13 TRBJ primers. In patients, unique TRB V-J pairs were restricted and V/J usage skewed, especially in Tregs.

Sequenced material: CD25- CD4+ T cells sorted from blood. The V and J genes are TRBV2 and TRBJ2-2, with TRBD1 matching 7 bases. The TCR comes from a human donor in good health. The CDR3 loop reads CAIKGQGAGELFF. In DNA, the CDR3 is TGTGCCATCAAAGGGCAGGGGGCCGGGGAGCTGTTTTTT.